The 27 T cell receptor beta chains presented below share a single source sample, sequenced in a study of CD8 T cells in Susac syndrome. Reverse transcription of about 0.45 to 1 ug RNA was performed with random hexamers. TCRdb reprocessed the immunoSEQ multiplex PCR reads via MiXCR and lists one record per CDR3 protein. This table has 150,000 to 200,000 distinct CDR3 sequences, 90% to 95% appearing once. The sequencing input was CD4+ T cells from PBMCs. The receptors derive from a human donor with multiple sclerosis.

This clonotype was counted between two and nine times. V gene TRBV20-1 combines with J gene TRBJ2-7; 10 nucleotides align to TRBD2. This CDR3 is 13 amino acids long. Looked up from germline, CDR1 is DFQATT and CDR2 is SNEGSKA (reference sequence). Trimming removed 4 bases from V and 4 bases from J; junction bases left unmatched: 4. For the CDR3, the DNA is TGCAGTGCTACCCCTAGCGGGAGTTACGAGCAGTACTTC. As protein: CSATPSGSYEQYF.

The J gene is TRBJ2-1, the V gene TRBV27; no clear D. This CDR3 is built from 12 residues. Germline-derived CDR1 and CDR2 are MNHEY and SMNVEV (reference sequence). The V end was cut by 1 base, the J end by 6 bases, with 4 bases between. The CDR3 region has the DNA TGTGCCAGCAGTTTATGGGGCAATGAGCAGTTCTTC. It translates to CASSLWGNEQFF.

The rearrangement uses TRBV19 and TRBJ2-1, with D unresolved. Trimming took 2 bases from V and 0 from J, leaving 8 bases between them. This CDR3 is 15 amino acids long. In germline, CDR1 is LNHDA, CDR2 SQIVND (reference sequence). For the CDR3, the DNA is TGTGCCAGTAGTATATCGGTGCTCTCCTACAATGAGCAGTTCTTC. Translated: CASSISVLSYNEQFF. The variable domain in full, completed from reference TRBV19 and TRBJ2-1, reads DGGITQSPKYLFRKEGQNVTLSCEQNLNHDAMYWYRQDPGQGLRLIYYSQIVNDFQKGDIAEGYSVSREKKESFPLTVTSAQKNPTAFYLCASSISVLSYNEQFFGPGTRLTVL.

This chain connects TRBV4-3 to TRBJ1-2; no clear D. CDR3 size: 17 residues. Germline assignment: CDR1 LGHNA and CDR2 YSLEER. Trimming removed 0 bases from V and 2 bases from J, with 16 bases in between. The CDR3: CASSQDVSVGRNYGYTF. The CDR3 coding sequence is TGCGCCAGCAGCCAAGATGTCTCGGTAGGGCGAAACTATGGCTACACCTTC.

The rearrangement uses TRBV19 and TRBJ2-1; 7 nucleotides match TRBD2. Germline CDR1 and CDR2: LNHDA and SQIVND (reference sequence). This CDR3 contains 15 residues. The V and J ends lost 4 bases and 11 bases, in that order; junction bases with no gene match: 14. The CDR3 reads CASSTLEGLAAKQFF. CDR3 bases: TGTGCCAGTAGTACCCTCGAGGGGCTAGCGGCTAAGCAGTTCTTC.

This chain connects TRBV2 to TRBJ2-1; 8 bases fit TRBD2. This CDR3 is 13 amino acids long. CDR1 is SNHLY and CDR2 is FYNNEI in the germline V gene. V lost 7 bases, J lost 4 bases, and 3 bases stayed unmatched. For the CDR3, the DNA is TGTGCCAGCAAAGGCGGGAGGTACAATGAGCAGTTCTTC. It encodes CASKGGRYNEQFF.

This chain links TRBV20-1 with TRBJ1-2, with 9 nucleotides matching TRBD1. Trimming cost V 5 bases and J 7 bases; bases outside gene matches: 8. Germline V CDR1 and CDR2: DFQATT, SNEGSKA (reference sequence). The CDR3 covers 13 residues. This CDR3 is CSAPRDRDGGYTF. The CDR3 nucleotides are TGCAGTGCTCCCCGGGACAGGGATGGTGGCTACACCTTC.

The chain has TRBV27 and TRBJ2-3; TRBD2 matches 12 bases. Unmatched junction bases numbered 8, after V lost 5 bases and J lost 5 bases. The CDR3 consists of 16 residues. Germline CDR1 is MNHEY and CDR2 is SMNVEV (reference sequence). CDR3 amino acids: CASSQKTSGSRDTQYF. In DNA, the CDR3 is TGTGCCAGCAGTCAGAAGACTAGCGGGAGTAGAGATACGCAGTATTTT.

CDR3 amino acids: CSVLAGAPDTQYF. DNA for the CDR3: TGCAGTGTGCTAGCGGGCGCCCCAGATACGCAGTATTTT. The chain carries TRBV20-1 and TRBJ2-3, with 8 bases identical to TRBD2. The CDR3 extends over 13 amino acids. CDR1 DFQATT and CDR2 SNEGSKA come from the germline V gene (reference sequence). The V segment lost 7 bases and the J segment 4 bases; nucleotides outside the gene matches: 7.

This clonotype was detected only once. The chain has TRBV29-1 and TRBJ2-1, with 7 bases identical to TRBD2. The CDR3 is 15 amino acids. The ends lost 3 bases at V and 7 bases at J; junction bases unmatched: 12. Germline CDR1 reads SQVTM; CDR2 reads ANQGSEA. CDR3 residues: CSVDSKRGRGNEQFF. CDR3 nucleotide sequence: TGCAGCGTTGATTCCAAGCGGGGAAGAGGGAATGAGCAGTTCTTC.

Only one count was recorded for this clonotype. The V and J genes are TRBV12-3 or TRBV12-4 and TRBJ2-6, with no clear D. Trimming cost V 6 bases and J 0 bases, with 9 bases left between them. The CDR3 contains 15 residues. CDR3: CASRRTASGANVLTF. Written as DNA, the CDR3 is TGTGCCAGCAGAAGAACAGCCTCTGGGGCCAACGTCCTGACTTTC.

The chain has TRBV3-1 and TRBJ1-1; D is possibly TRBD1 (6 bases). Trimming cost V 6 bases and J 0 bases, with 17 bases left between them. The CDR3 has 16 amino acids. The germline V gene encodes CDR1 LGHDT and CDR2 YNNKEL (reference sequence). The DNA for the CDR3 is TGTGCCAGCAGAAATGTCCCAGGGGACATGAACACTGAAGCTTTCTTT. Its protein product is CASRNVPGDMNTEAFF.

This chain connects TRBV14 to TRBJ2-1, with a tentative D call TRBD2 (6 bases). This CDR3 has 14 amino acids. Trimming took 5 bases from V and 7 from J, leaving 15 bases between them. Germline CDR1 and CDR2: SGHDN and FVKESK. CDR3 loop: CASSNPGVFNEQFF. DNA for the CDR3: TGTGCCAGCAGCAACCCGGGAGTCTTTAATGAGCAGTTCTTC.

V is TRBV7-2 and J is TRBJ1-1, with 9 bases matching TRBD1. The CDR3 sequence is 15 residues long. Trimming took 4 bases from V and 5 from J; bases not matched to a gene: 8. Germline-derived CDR1 and CDR2 are SGHTA and FQGNSA. Here the CDR3 DNA reads TGTGCCAGCAGCTCATTCACAGGGGGCCAAACTGAAGCTTTCTTT. This encodes CASSSFTGGQTEAFF. The variable domain in full, with the rest retrieved from reference TRBV7-2 and TRBJ1-1, is GAGVSQSPSNKVTEKGKDVELRCDPISGHTALYWYRQSLGQGLEFLIYFQGNSAPDKSGLPSDRFSAERTGGSVSTLTIQRTQQEDSAVYLCASSSFTGGQTEAFFGQGTRLTVV.

The V call is TRBV24-1, the J call TRBJ2-6; the D gene is possibly TRBD1 (5 bases). The CDR3 extends over 14 amino acids. Germline CDR1 and CDR2: KGHDR and SFDVKD. V lost 5 bases and J lost 1, with 5 bases in between. CDR3: CATSAGSGANVLTF. The CDR3 coding sequence is TGTGCCACCAGTGCAGGGTCTGGGGCCAACGTCCTGACTTTC.

The rearrangement uses TRBV20-1 and TRBJ1-1; D is perhaps TRBD1 (6 bases). Germline V gene lookup returns CDR1 DFQATT and CDR2 SNEGSKA (reference sequence). The CDR3 sequence is 15 residues long. The V end was cut by 3 bases, the J end by 1 base, with 15 bases between. The CDR3 loop is CSASYVVRGNTEAFF. In DNA form, the CDR3 reads TGCAGTGCTAGTTACGTGGTCAGGGGGAACACTGAAGCTTTCTTT.

The V and J genes are TRBV5-6 and TRBJ2-6; D gene uncertain. Per the germline V gene, CDR1 is SGHDT and CDR2 is YYEEEE. CDR3 length equals 15 residues. V was trimmed by 0 bases and J by 0 bases, leaving 4 bases between them. CDR3 amino acids: CASSLVHSGANVLTF. DNA for the CDR3: TGTGCCAGCAGCTTGGTACACTCTGGGGCCAACGTCCTGACTTTC. The whole variable domain, remainder taken from reference TRBV5-6 and TRBJ2-6, is DAGVTQSPTHLIKTRGQQVTLRCSPKSGHDTVSWYQQALGQGPQFIFQYYEEEERQRGNFPDRFSGHQFPNYSSELNVNALLLGDSALYLCASSLVHSGANVLTFGAGSRLTVL.

This chain connects TRBV4-3 to TRBJ2-6; no clear D gene. CDR1 and CDR2 (germline): LGHNA, YSLEER. The CDR3 is 17 amino acids. V shed 1 base and J shed 0 bases, with 10 bases lying between them. CDR3 coding DNA: TGCGCCAGCAGCCAAGTTTCTTCGGCCTCTGGGGCCAACGTCCTGACTTTC. Its protein is CASSQVSSASGANVLTF.

The CDR3 protein is CASRSMNTEAFF. The CDR3 DNA follows: TGTGCCAGCAGATCGATGAACACTGAAGCTTTCTTT. The rearrangement links TRBV28 to TRBJ1-1; D is ambiguous. CDR3 length: 12 residues. Looked up from germline, CDR1 is MDHEN and CDR2 is SYDVKM. V was clipped by 6 bases and J by 0 bases, with 5 bases between them.

J is TRBJ2-1 and V is TRBV4-3, with a tentative D call TRBD1 (5 bases). Germline V CDR1 and CDR2: LGHNA, YSLEER. The CDR3 consists of 13 residues. V lost 0 bases and J 9 bases, leaving 9 bases between the germline ends. The CDR3 reads CASSQDRQTEQFF. DNA of the CDR3: TGCGCCAGCAGCCAAGATCGACAGACTGAGCAGTTCTTC.

This chain joins TRBV30 and TRBJ2-7; 8 nucleotides line up with TRBD2. CDR1 and CDR2 (germline): GTSNPN, SVGIG (reference sequence). This CDR3 is 14 amino acids long. With V trimmed by 4 bases and J by 3 bases, 8 bases remained unmatched. The CDR3 protein is CAWKEAGVLYEQYF. The DNA for the CDR3 is TGTGCCTGGAAAGAAGCGGGAGTACTCTACGAGCAGTACTTC.

This rearrangement joins TRBV20-1 to TRBJ1-1, with 7 positions matching TRBD1. J gave up 5 bases and V 6 bases, and 3 bases lay outside the gene matches. Germline CDR1 reads DFQATT; CDR2 reads SNEGSKA (reference sequence). The CDR3 consists of 11 residues. CDR3 bases: TGCAGTGCACAGGGGTATACTGAAGCTTTCTTT. Encoded protein: CSAQGYTEAFF.

V and J are TRBV12-3 or TRBV12-4 and TRBJ1-6; D not resolved. The CDR3 is 17 amino acids. V was shortened by 2 bases and J by 10 bases, with 21 bases between the two germline ends. CDR3: CASSLRPFGNLGSPLHF. CDR3 in DNA: TGTGCCAGCAGTTTACGGCCTTTTGGGAATTTAGGATCACCCCTCCACTTT.

The chain is built from TRBV9 and TRBJ2-5; D possibly corresponds to TRBD1 (6 bases). V was trimmed by 1 base and J by 0 bases, leaving 10 bases between them. Germline V gene data show CDR1 as SGDLS and CDR2 as YYNGEE. The CDR3 is 15 residues long. CDR3 protein: CASSVLQGYQETQYF. The CDR3 DNA sequence: TGTGCCAGCAGCGTATTACAGGGCTACCAAGAGACCCAGTACTTC.

The chain uses TRBV30 and TRBJ1-4; 7 nucleotides match TRBD1. V lost 0 bases, J lost 7 bases, and 2 bases stayed unmatched. The CDR3 is made up of 13 amino acids. The germline V gene has CDR1 GTSNPN and CDR2 SVGIG (reference sequence). The CDR3 loop is CAWSVEGAEKLFF. Here the CDR3 DNA reads TGTGCCTGGAGTGTAGAGGGGGCTGAAAAACTGTTTTTT.

V and J are TRBV12-3 or TRBV12-4 and TRBJ2-7; maybe TRBD1 (5 bases). This CDR3 spans 16 amino acids. V lost 6 bases and J 3 bases, leaving 21 bases between the germline ends. The CDR3 DNA is TGTGCCAGCAGCCCCCCAGGGTCAGGGTCTAGCTACGAGCAGTACTTC. Protein: CASSPPGSGSSYEQYF.

This chain joins TRBV14 and TRBJ1-2; no definite D call. Trimming shortened V by 5 bases and J by 6 bases, and 13 bases separated the two germline ends. CDR1 is SGHDN and CDR2 is FVKESK in the germline V gene. This CDR3 region has 13 residues. This chain's CDR3 is CASSASLGNGYTF. CDR3 coding DNA: TGTGCCAGCAGCGCAAGTTTGGGGAATGGCTACACCTTC. The variable domain in full, with the rest retrieved from reference TRBV14 and TRBJ1-2, is EAGVTQFPSHSVIEKGQTVTLRCDPISGHDNLYWYRRVMGKEIKFLLHFVKESKQDESGMPNNRFLAERTGGTYSTLKVQPAELEDSGVYFCASSASLGNGYTFGSGTRLTVV.